This T cell receptor beta chain appears in the sequencing data of a study of OX40 agonist ivuxolimab in advanced cancers. Across the study: Clinicians treated patients with ivuxolimab, an agonistic anti-OX40 (CD134) antibody.

This CDR3 is 15 amino acids long. The germline gives CDR1 SGHAT, CDR2 FQNNGV. J was trimmed by 12 bases and V by 5 bases; bases with no gene match: 12. A note on this clone: Its antigen is as yet unknown.

Sequencing was performed with immunoSEQ multiplex PCR; in TCRdb, only in-frame clones are kept and a portion is missing. The profile shows approximately 100,000 clones, 91% of them singletons. Notes on the study in general: Partial responders at 0.1-3.0 mg/kg had among the lowest clonal expansion.

J is TRBJ2-1 and V is TRBV11-2; 11 bases are a match to TRBD2. Sequences were derived from CD4+ or CD8+ T cells sorted from blood, sampled in a trial of the OX40 agonist ivuxolimab. This TCR came from an adult with an advanced solid tumor such as melanoma, head and neck, liver or kidney cancer. The CDR3 sequence: CASSHLAGGGRGQFF. The DNA of the CDR3 is TGTGCCAGCAGCCATCTAGCGGGAGGAGGGCGGGGGCAGTTCTTC.